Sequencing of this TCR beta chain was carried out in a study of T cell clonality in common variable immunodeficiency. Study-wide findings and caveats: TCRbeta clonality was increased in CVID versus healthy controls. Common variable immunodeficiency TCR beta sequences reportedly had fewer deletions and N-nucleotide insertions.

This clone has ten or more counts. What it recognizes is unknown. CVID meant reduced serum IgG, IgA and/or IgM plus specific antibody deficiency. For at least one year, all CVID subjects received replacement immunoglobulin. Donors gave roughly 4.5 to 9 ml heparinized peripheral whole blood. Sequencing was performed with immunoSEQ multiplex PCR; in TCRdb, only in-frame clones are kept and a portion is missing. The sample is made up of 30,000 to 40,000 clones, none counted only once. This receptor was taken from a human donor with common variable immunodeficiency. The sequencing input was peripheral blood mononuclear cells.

Incomplete CDR3 DNA: TGCGCCAGCAGCTTGGTTCGGGGCTACGAG. Translating gives CASSLVRGYE. The full CDR3 protein reads CASSLVRGYEQYF. The chain has TRBV5-1 and TRBJ2-7, with D possibly TRBD2 on 5 matching bases. Read data end 3 residues before the CDR3 end; the end is taken from the germline J gene. CDR1 SGHRS and CDR2 YFSETQ come from the germline V gene. Trimming stripped 0 bases from V and 3 bases from J, with 7 bases between. This CDR3 spans 13 amino acids.